Below are 32 T cell receptor beta chains sequenced from a single sample in a study of T cells expressing NK-cell markers (dated by TCRdb to the early 2020s). Receptors were amplified or captured by 5' RACE. Instrument used: Illumina HiSeq 2000. The reads went through TCRdb reprocessing, and each CDR3 protein sequence gets one entry with no DNA. For this sample, the table gives about 160,000 distinct CDR3 sequences. Of the sample, roughly a fifth falls within the top ten clones. The specimen was blood T cells: a sorted CD56 or NKG2C T cell subset, CD4+ or CD8+ T cells, or bulk PBMC T cells (not recorded which). The receptors derive from a man aged 18-75 years in good health.

J is TRBJ2-7 and V is TRBV30. Germline CDR1 GTSNPN, CDR2 SVGIG (reference sequence). This CDR3 region has 13 residues. The CDR3 sequence: CAWSIGVGYEQYF. The complete variable domain, with remaining parts taken from reference TRBV30 and TRBJ2-7, reads SQTIHQWPATLVQPVGSPLSLECTVEGTSNPNLYWYRQAAGRGLQLLFYSVGIGQISSEVPQNLSASRPQDRQFILSSKKLLLSDSGFYLCAWSIGVGYEQYFGPGTRLTVT.

The rearrangement joins TRBV7-6 to TRBJ2-1; TCRdb picks TRBD2, but there is no DNA to check that call. CDR3 size: 17 residues. Germline assignment: CDR1 SGHVS and CDR2 FNYEAQ. The CDR3 sequence: CASSLSRTSGAYNEQFF.

This chain joins TRBV15 and TRBJ2-5. The CDR3 sequence is 15 residues long. The germline V gene encodes CDR1 LNHNV and CDR2 YYDKDF (reference sequence). CDR3 sequence reads: CATSRDPRVRETQYF.

V is TRBV27 and J is TRBJ1-1; TCRdb calls TRBD1, which cannot be checked without DNA. Germline values: CDR1 MNHEY, CDR2 SMNVEV (reference sequence). CDR3 length: 15 amino acids. The CDR3 reads CASSSLSYQNTEAFF.

The chain has TRBV27 and TRBJ1-5; checking the TCRdb D call of TRBD1 is not possible without DNA. The CDR3 extends over 15 amino acids. Germline CDR1 MNHEY, CDR2 SMNVEV (reference sequence). CDR3 loop: CASSLGTAGNQPQHF.

The chain carries TRBV3-1 and TRBJ2-1; TCRdb proposes TRBD1, but this gene call is untestable without DNA. Germline CDR1 LGHDT, CDR2 YNNKEL (reference sequence). The CDR3 loop spans 15 amino acids. The CDR3 loop is CASSHPGTLISEQFF.

The rearrangement links TRBV6-6 to TRBJ1-1; TCRdb reports TRBD1, a call that lacks DNA to check it against. This CDR3 has 13 residues. Looked up from germline, CDR1 is MNHNY and CDR2 is SVGAGI (reference sequence). The chain's CDR3 is CAGRGTTNTEAFF.

V usage is TRBV12-3 or TRBV12-4 and J usage is TRBJ2-5; TCRdb's assignment of TRBD1 cannot be checked, as there is no DNA. CDR3 length equals 14 residues. CDR3 sequence: CASSLAGGGETQYF.

V and J are TRBV6-5 and TRBJ2-3; lacking DNA, the TRBD2 call made by TCRdb goes unchecked. This CDR3 is 17 amino acids long. Germline V gives CDR1 MNHEY, CDR2 SVGAGI. The CDR3 protein is CASSSGLAGGNIDTQYF.

The genes are TRBV6-5 and TRBJ1-1; TCRdb calls TRBD1, which cannot be checked without DNA. The CDR3 loop spans 15 amino acids. CDR1 and CDR2 (germline): MNHEY, SVGAGI. CDR3 residues: CASSYSRQAYTEAFF.

J is TRBJ2-3 and V is TRBV25-1; TCRdb gives TRBD1 as the D gene, but with no DNA this cannot be confirmed. From germline, CDR1 is MGHDK and CDR2 SYGVNS. This CDR3 region has 16 residues. CDR3 sequence reads: CASTPSTGTGWDTQYF.

The chain recombines TRBV2 with TRBJ2-3; TCRdb's assignment of TRBD1 cannot be checked, as there is no DNA. CDR3 length equals 16 residues. CDR1 and CDR2 (germline): SNHLY, FYNNEI. CDR3 amino acids: CASRGETGDLTDTQYF.

This rearrangement joins TRBV7-8 to TRBJ1-1. CDR3 length: 13 amino acids. In germline, CDR1 is SGHVS, CDR2 FQNEAQ. The CDR3 protein is CASSSSRGTEAFF.

The V call is TRBV6-5, the J call TRBJ2-5; TCRdb proposes TRBD2, but this gene call is untestable without DNA. Germline-derived CDR1 and CDR2 are MNHEY and SVGAGI. The CDR3 extends over 17 amino acids. Here the CDR3 reads CASSHPLAGPYQETQYF.

This chain uses TRBV5-1 with TRBJ1-1; TCRdb's D gene call, TRBD1, goes unchecked for lack of DNA. Germline V CDR1 and CDR2: SGHRS, YFSETQ. The CDR3 covers 15 residues. The CDR3 loop is CASRPGQGAQAEAFF. Together with reference TRBV5-1 and TRBJ1-1, the CDR3 gives the full variable domain: KAGVTQTPRYLIKTRGQQVTLSCSPISGHRSVSWYQQTPGQGLQFLFEYFSETQRNKGNFPGRFSGRQFSNSRSEMNVSTLELGDSALYLCASRPGQGAQAEAFFGQGTRLTVV.

The V gene is TRBV13, the J gene TRBJ2-1; TCRdb designates TRBD1, a call that cannot be tested without DNA. The CDR3 consists of 14 residues. From germline, CDR1 is PRHDT and CDR2 FYEKMQ (reference sequence). CDR3 sequence reads: CASSPGQLGNEQFF.

The chain uses TRBV12-3 or TRBV12-4 and TRBJ2-7; TCRdb lists TRBD1, though no DNA is available to test this call. The CDR3 runs to 14 residues. CDR3 amino acids: CASSFEQGDDEQYF.

The rearrangement joins TRBV3-1 to TRBJ2-4; TCRdb selects TRBD1, and the lack of DNA leaves this call unchecked. CDR3 length: 20 amino acids. Per the germline V gene, CDR1 is LGHDT and CDR2 is YNNKEL (reference sequence). Here the CDR3 reads CASSQVGPPLGGGTKNIQYF.

The V call is TRBV3-1, the J call TRBJ1-1. Germline V gene lookup returns CDR1 LGHDT and CDR2 YNNKEL (reference sequence). CDR3 length: 14 residues. CDR3 loop: CASSPWGEDTEAFF.

V is TRBV3-1 and J is TRBJ1-1. There are 12 residues in the CDR3. CDR1 is LGHDT and CDR2 is YNNKEL in the germline V gene (reference sequence). The CDR3 sequence is CASRDGTMETFF.

J is TRBJ1-2 and V is TRBV7-6. The CDR3 has 13 residues. CDR1 is SGHVS and CDR2 is FNYEAQ in the germline V gene. The CDR3 loop is CASRTRFAYGYTF.

The chain has TRBV9 and TRBJ2-7; as DNA is missing, the TRBD1 call by TCRdb cannot be tested. This CDR3 contains 15 residues. Looked up from germline, CDR1 is SGDLS and CDR2 is YYNGEE. This CDR3 reads CASRAGQGTRNEQYF.

The chain carries TRBV11-1 and TRBJ1-2; TCRdb names TRBD1, which stays unverified in the absence of DNA. Germline V gene data show CDR1 as SGHAT and CDR2 as FQDESV (reference sequence). The CDR3 extends over 18 amino acids. The CDR3 sequence: CASSLIPRPRPEDYGYTF.

The V gene is TRBV27, the J gene TRBJ2-3; the TCRdb call, TRBD2, lacks DNA for checking. CDR1 MNHEY and CDR2 SMNVEV come from the germline V gene (reference sequence). This CDR3 comprises 17 residues. This chain's CDR3 is CASNYPDSGKATDTQYF.

The chain has TRBV3-1 and TRBJ2-3; without DNA, the TCRdb call of TRBD2 cannot be checked. The CDR3 sequence is 16 residues long. Germline CDR1 reads LGHDT; CDR2 reads YNNKEL (reference sequence). The CDR3 sequence: CASSSGTSANLGTQYF.

The gene calls are TRBV2 and TRBJ1-2. Germline values: CDR1 SNHLY, CDR2 FYNNEI. The CDR3 runs to 15 residues. CDR3 loop: CASRERQFSNYGYTF.

The chain has TRBV24-1 and TRBJ2-5. The germline V gene has CDR1 KGHDR and CDR2 SFDVKD. CDR3 length equals 12 residues. Here the CDR3 reads CATSSSQETQYF.

The genes are TRBV29-1 and TRBJ1-1. The CDR3 totals 14 residues. Per the germline V gene, CDR1 is SQVTM and CDR2 is ANQGSEA. The CDR3: CSVDRAGPTTEAFF.

The chain is built from TRBV5-4 and TRBJ2-2; the D gene TCRdb calls, TRBD2, cannot be checked with no DNA. The CDR3 runs 17 residues. The germline V gene has CDR1 SGHNT and CDR2 YYREEE (reference sequence). The CDR3 spells CASSVDYSGRNTGELFF.

The rearrangement links TRBV6-1 to TRBJ2-5; checking the TCRdb D call of TRBD1 is not possible without DNA. Germline values: CDR1 MNHNS, CDR2 SASEGT. The CDR3 length is 17 residues. CDR3 sequence reads: CASTVLAGDDRGETQYF.

V is TRBV9 and J is TRBJ1-6. This CDR3 comprises 14 residues. CDR1 is SGDLS and CDR2 is YYNGEE in the germline V gene. The CDR3 reads CASSVEDFNSPLHF.

This sequence joins TRBV20-1 and TRBJ2-5; the TRBD1 assignment by TCRdb is unverifiable without DNA. CDR1 is DFQATT, CDR2 SNEGSKA, per germline (reference sequence). This CDR3 is 16 amino acids long. The CDR3 sequence is CSARDGKDRVQETQYF.